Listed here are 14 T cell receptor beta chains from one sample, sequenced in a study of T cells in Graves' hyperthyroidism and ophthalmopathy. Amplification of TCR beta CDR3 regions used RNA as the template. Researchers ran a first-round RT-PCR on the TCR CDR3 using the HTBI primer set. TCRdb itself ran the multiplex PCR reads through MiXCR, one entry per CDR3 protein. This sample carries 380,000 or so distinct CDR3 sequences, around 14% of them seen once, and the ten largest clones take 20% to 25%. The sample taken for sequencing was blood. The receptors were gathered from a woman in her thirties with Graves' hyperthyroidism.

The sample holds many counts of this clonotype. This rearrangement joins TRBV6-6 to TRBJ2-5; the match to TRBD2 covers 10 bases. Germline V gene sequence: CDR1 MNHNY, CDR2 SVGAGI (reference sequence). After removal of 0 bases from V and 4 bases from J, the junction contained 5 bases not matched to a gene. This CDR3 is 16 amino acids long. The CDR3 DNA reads TGTGCCAGCAGTTACTCGAAGAGCGGGAGGGGAGAGACCCAGTACTTC. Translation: CASSYSKSGRGETQYF.

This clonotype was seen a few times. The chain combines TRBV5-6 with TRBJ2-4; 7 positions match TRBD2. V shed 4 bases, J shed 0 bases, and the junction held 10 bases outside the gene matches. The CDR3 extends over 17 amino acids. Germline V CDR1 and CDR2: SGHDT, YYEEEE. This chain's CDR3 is CASSSWDYLLAKNIQYF. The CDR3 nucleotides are TGTGCCAGCAGCAGTTGGGACTACTTATTAGCCAAAAACATTCAGTACTTC.

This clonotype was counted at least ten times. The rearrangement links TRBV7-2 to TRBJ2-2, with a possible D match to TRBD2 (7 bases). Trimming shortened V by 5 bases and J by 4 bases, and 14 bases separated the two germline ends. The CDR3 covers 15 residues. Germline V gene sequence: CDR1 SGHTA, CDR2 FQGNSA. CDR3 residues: CASSLGGGSTGELFF. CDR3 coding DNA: TGTGCCAGCAGCCTAGGGGGAGGGAGCACCGGGGAGCTGTTTTTT.

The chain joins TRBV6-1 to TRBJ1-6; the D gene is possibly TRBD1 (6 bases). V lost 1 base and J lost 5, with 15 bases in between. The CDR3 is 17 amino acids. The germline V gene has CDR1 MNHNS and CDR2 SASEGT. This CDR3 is CASSEGAPGTHNSPLHF. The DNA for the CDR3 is TGTGCCAGCAGTGAAGGGGCCCCCGGGACACATAATTCACCCCTCCACTTT.

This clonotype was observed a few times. CDR3 protein: CASEGMIAGGPYEQYF. The CDR3 DNA sequence: TGTGCCAGCGAGGGTATGATAGCGGGAGGGCCCTACGAGCAGTACTTC. The chain employs TRBV28 and TRBJ2-7; 11 nucleotides line up with TRBD2. V dropped 8 bases and J dropped 2; count of bases not matched to a gene: 11. Germline V gene lookup returns CDR1 MDHEN and CDR2 SYDVKM. The CDR3 spans 16 residues.

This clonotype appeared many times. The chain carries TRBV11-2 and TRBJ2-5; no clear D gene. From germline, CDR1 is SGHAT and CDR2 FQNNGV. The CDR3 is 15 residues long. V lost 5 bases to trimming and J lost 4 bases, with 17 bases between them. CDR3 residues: CASSPETAWVETQYF. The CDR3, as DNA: TGTGCCAGCAGCCCCGAAACCGCGTGGGTAGAGACCCAGTACTTC.

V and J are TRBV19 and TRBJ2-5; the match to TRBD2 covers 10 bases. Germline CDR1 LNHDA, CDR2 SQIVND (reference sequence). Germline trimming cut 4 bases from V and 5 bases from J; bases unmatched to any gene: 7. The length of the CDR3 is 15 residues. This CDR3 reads CASSTPRTSGETQYF. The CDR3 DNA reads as TGTGCCAGTAGTACCCCCCGGACTAGCGGTGAGACCCAGTACTTC.

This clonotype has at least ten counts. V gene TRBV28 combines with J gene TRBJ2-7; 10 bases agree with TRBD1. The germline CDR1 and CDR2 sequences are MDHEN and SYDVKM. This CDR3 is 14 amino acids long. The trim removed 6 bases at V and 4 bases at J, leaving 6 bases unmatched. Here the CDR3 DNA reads TGTGCCAGCAGCCGCCGGGACAGGGGTTACGAGCAGTACTTC. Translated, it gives CASSRRDRGYEQYF.

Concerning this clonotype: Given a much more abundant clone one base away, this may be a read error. The CDR3 here is CASSETQGGDCGYTF. In DNA, the CDR3 is TGTGCCAGCAGTGAAACCCAGGGAGGAGACTGTGGCTACACCTTC. The chain recombines TRBV12-3 or TRBV12-4 with TRBJ1-2; TRBD1 is a possible D gene (5 bases). This CDR3 is 15 amino acids long. V shed 5 bases and J shed 7 bases, with 20 bases lying between them.

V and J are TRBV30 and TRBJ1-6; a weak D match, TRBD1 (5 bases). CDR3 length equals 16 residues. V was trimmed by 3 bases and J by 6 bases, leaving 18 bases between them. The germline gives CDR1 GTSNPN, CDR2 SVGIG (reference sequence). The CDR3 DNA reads TGTGCCTGGAGGGGGGGGGAACCCGGCTTTAATTCACCCCTCCACTTT. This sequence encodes CAWRGGEPGFNSPLHF.

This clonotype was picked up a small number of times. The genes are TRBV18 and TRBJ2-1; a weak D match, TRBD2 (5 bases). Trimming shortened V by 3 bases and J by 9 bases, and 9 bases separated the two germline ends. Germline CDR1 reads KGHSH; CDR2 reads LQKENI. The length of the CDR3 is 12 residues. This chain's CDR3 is CASSPMRAEQFF. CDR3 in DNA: TGTGCCAGCTCACCGATGAGGGCTGAGCAGTTCTTC. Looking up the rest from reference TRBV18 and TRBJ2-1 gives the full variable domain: NAGVMQNPRHLVRRRGQEARLRCSPMKGHSHVYWYRQLPEEGLKFMVYLQKENIIDESGMPKERFSAEFPKEGPSILRIQQVVRGDSAAYFCASSPMRAEQFFGPGTRLTVL.

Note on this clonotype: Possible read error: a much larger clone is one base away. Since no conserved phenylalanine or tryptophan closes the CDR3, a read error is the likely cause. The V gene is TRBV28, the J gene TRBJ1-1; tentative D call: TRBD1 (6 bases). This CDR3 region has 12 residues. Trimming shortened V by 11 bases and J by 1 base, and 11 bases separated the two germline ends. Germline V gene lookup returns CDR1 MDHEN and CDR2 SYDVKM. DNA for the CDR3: TGTGCCGGGGGGGCTCAGAACACTGAAGCTTTCCTT. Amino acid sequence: CAGGAQNTEAFL.

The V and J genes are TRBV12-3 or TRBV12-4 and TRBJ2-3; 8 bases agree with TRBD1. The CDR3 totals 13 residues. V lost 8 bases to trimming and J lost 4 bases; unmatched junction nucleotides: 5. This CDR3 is CASGNRGADTQYF. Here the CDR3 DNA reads TGTGCCAGCGGCAACAGGGGGGCAGATACGCAGTATTTT.

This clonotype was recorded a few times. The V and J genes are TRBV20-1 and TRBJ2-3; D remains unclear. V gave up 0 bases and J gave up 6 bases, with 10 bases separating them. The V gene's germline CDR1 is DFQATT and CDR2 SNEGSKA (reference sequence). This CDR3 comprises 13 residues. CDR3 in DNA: TGCAGTGCTAGAGAGACGACCCCCGATACGCAGTATTTT. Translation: CSARETTPDTQYF.